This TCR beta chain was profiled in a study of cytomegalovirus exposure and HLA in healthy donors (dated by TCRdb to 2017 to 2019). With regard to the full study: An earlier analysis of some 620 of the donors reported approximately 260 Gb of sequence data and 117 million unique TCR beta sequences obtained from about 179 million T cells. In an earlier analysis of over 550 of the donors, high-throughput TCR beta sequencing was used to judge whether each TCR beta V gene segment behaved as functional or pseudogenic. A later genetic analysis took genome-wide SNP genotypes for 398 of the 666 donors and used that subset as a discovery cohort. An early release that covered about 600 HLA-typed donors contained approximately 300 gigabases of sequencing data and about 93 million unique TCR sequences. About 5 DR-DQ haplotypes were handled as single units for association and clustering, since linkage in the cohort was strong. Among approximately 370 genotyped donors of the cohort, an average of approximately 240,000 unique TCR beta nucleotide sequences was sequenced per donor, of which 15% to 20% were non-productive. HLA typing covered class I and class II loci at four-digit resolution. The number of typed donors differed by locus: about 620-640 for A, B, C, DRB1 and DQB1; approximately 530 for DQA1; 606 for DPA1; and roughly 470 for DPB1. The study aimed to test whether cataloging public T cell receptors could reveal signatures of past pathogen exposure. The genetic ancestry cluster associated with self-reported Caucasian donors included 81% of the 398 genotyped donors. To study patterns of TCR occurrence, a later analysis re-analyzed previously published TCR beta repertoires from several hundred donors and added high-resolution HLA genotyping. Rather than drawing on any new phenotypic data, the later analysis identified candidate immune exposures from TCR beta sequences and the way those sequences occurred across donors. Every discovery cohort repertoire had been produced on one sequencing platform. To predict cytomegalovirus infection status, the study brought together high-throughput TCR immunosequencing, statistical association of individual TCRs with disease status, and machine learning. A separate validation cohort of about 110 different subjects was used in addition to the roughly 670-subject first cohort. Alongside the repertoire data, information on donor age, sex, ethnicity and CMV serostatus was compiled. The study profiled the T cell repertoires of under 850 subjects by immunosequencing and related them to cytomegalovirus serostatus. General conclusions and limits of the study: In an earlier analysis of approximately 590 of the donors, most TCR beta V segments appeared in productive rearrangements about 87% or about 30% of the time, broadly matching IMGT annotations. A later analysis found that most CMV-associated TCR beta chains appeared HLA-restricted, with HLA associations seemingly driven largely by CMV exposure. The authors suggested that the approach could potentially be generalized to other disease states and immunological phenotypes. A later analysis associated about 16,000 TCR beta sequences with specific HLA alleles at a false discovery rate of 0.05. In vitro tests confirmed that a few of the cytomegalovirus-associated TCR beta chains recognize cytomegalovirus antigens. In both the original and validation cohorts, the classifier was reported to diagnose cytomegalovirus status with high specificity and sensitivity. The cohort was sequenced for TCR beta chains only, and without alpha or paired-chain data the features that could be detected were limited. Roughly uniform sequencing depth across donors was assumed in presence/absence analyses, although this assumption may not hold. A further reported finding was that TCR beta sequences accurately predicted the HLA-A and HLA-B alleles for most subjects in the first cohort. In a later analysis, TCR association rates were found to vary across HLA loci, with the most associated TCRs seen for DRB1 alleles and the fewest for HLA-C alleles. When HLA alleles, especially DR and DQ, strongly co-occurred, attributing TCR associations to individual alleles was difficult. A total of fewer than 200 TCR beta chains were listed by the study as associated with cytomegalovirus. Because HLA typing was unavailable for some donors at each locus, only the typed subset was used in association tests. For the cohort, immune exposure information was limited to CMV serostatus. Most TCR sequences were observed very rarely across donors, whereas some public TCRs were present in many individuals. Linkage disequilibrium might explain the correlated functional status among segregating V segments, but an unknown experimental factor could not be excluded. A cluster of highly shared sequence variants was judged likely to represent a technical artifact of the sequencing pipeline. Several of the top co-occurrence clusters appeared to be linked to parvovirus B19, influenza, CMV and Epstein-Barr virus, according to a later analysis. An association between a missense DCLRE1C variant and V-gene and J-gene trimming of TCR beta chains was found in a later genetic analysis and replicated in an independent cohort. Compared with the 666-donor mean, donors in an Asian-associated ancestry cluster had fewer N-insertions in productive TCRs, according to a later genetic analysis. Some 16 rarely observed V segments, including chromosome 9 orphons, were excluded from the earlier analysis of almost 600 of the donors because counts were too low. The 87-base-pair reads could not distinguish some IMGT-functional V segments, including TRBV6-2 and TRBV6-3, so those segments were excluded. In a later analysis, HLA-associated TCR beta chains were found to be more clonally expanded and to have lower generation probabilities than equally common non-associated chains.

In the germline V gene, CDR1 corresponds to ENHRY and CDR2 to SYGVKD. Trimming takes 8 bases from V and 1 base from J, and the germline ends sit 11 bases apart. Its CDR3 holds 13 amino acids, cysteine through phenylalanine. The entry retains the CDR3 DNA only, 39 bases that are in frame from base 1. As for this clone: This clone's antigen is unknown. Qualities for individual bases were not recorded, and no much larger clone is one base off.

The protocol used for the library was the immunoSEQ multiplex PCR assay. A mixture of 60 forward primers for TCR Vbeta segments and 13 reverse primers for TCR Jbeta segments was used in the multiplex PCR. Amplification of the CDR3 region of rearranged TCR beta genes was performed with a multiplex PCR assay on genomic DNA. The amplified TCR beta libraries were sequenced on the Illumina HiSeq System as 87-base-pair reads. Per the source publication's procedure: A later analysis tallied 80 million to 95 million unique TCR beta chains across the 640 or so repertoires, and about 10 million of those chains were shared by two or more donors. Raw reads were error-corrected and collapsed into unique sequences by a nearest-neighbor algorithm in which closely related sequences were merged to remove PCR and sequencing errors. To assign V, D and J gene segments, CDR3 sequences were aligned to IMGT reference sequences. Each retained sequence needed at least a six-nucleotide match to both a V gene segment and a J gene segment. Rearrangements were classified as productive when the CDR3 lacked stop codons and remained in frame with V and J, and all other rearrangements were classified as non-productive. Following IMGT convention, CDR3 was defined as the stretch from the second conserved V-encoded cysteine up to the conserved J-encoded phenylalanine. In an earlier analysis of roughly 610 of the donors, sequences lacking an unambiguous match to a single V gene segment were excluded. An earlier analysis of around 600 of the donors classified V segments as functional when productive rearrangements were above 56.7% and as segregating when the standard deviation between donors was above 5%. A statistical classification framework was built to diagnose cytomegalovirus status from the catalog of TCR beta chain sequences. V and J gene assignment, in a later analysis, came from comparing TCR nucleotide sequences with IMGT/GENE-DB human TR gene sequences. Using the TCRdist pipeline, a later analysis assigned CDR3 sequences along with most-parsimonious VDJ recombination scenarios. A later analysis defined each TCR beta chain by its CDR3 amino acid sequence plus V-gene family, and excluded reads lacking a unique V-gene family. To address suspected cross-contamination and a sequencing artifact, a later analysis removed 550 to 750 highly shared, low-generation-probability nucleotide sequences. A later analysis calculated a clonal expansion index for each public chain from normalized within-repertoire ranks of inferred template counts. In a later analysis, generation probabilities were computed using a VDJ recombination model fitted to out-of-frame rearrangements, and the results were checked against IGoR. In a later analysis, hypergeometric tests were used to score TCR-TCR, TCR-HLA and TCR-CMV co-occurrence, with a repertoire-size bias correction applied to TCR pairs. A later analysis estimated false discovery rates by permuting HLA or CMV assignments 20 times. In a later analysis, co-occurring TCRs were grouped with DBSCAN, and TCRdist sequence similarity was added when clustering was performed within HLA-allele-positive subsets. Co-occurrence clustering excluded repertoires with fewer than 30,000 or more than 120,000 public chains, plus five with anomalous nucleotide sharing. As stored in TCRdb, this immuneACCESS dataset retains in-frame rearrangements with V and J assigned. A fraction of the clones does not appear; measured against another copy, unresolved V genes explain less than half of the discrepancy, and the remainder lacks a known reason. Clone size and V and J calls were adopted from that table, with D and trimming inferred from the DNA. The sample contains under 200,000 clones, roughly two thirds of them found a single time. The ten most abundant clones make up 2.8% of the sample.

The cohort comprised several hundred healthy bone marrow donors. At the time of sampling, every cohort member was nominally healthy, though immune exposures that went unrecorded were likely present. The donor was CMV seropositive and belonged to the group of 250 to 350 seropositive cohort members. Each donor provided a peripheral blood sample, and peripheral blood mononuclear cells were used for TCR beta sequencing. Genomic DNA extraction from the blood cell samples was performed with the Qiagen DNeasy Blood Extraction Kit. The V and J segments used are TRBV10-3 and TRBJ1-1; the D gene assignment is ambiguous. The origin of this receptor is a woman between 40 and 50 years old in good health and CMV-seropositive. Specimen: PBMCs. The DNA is TGTGCCATCGAGAGGGTCCAGAACACTGAAGCTTTCTTT. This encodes CAIERVQNTEAFF.